The rows below give T cell receptor beta chains drawn from one sample of a study of blood T cells in healthy people across ages. TCRdb reprocessed the 5' RACE reads via MiXCR and lists one record per CDR3 protein. The sample lists hundreds of thousands of distinct CDR3 sequences, roughly 56% seen once, with roughly 24% in the top ten. Sequencing used blood. The receptors were sampled from a middle-aged man in good health. The CDR3 runs from the conserved cysteine through the conserved F or W. Each record gives: J gene, V gene, D gene, clone size, CDR3 protein, CDR3 DNA. D genes are given only for firm matches. A clone size is listed for some rows: how often the clone was seen (once, few, many), or a class if it is expanded.

J: TRBJ1-2; V: TRBV25-1; D: -; size: -; CDR3: CASSELPPTAAANYGYTF; DNA: TGTGCCAGCAGTGAACTCCCTCCAACAGCAGCAGCTAACTATGGCTACACCTTC
J: TRBJ2-7; V: TRBV15; D: TRBD1; size: few; CDR3: CATSRDQIGQGLPSYEQYF; DNA: TGTGCCACCAGCAGAGACCAAATTGGACAGGGCCTACCTTCCTACGAGCAGTACTTC
J: TRBJ2-7; V: TRBV7-9; D: -; size: few; CDR3: CASSLLSTETSYEQYF; DNA: TGTGCCAGCAGCTTACTATCGACGGAAACCTCCTACGAGCAGTACTTC
J: TRBJ2-1; V: TRBV12-3/TRBV12-4; D: -; size: few; CDR3: CASSFRTVLTYNEQFF; DNA: TGTGCCAGCAGTTTCCGGACAGTACTGACCTACAATGAGCAGTTCTTC
J: TRBJ2-5; V: TRBV12-3/TRBV12-4; D: -; size: once; CDR3: CASSESGIGTQYF; DNA: TGTGCCAGCAGTGAGTCGGGGATAGGGACCCAGTACTTC
J: TRBJ1-1; V: TRBV12-3/TRBV12-4; D: -; size: few; CDR3: CASSPSGLDTEAFF; DNA: TGTGCCAGCAGTCCCTCGGGGTTGGACACTGAAGCTTTCTTT
J: TRBJ2-3; V: TRBV6-6; D: TRBD1; size: -; CDR3: CASSYSRGQVRDTQYF; DNA: TGTGCCAGCAGTTACTCGAGGGGACAGGTTCGAGATACGCAGTATTTT
J: TRBJ2-7; V: TRBV2; D: -; size: -; CDR3: CASRTAGYEQYF; DNA: TGTGCCAGCAGAACCGCGGGGTACGAGCAGTACTTC
J: TRBJ2-7; V: TRBV7-3; D: TRBD2; size: -; CDR3: CASSSNSLAGIYNEQYF; DNA: TGTGCCAGCAGCTCCAATTCGTTAGCGGGGATCTACAATGAGCAGTACTTC
J: TRBJ2-3; V: TRBV27; D: -; size: -; CDR3: CATMRGGYTDTQYF; DNA: TGTGCCACCATGAGGGGCGGATACACAGATACGCAGTATTTT
J: TRBJ2-1; V: TRBV27; D: TRBD2; size: -; CDR3: CASSRGTSGSYNEQFF; DNA: TGTGCCAGCAGTCGGGGGACTAGCGGATCCTACAATGAGCAGTTCTTC
J: TRBJ2-7; V: TRBV7-2; D: -; size: -; CDR3: CASSLSTPDNEQYF; DNA: TGTGCCAGCAGCTTGTCTACCCCGGACAACGAGCAGTACTTC
J: TRBJ2-3; V: TRBV7-3; D: TRBD2; size: few; CDR3: CASSSQTSGGQAETQYF; DNA: TGTGCCAGCAGCTCCCAGACTAGCGGGGGCCAGGCGGAGACGCAGTATTTT
J: TRBJ2-2; V: TRBV6-4; D: -; size: many; CDR3: CASSSYTGELFF; DNA: TGTGCCAGCAGTTCATACACCGGGGAGCTGTTTTTT
J: TRBJ2-5; V: TRBV14; D: -; size: few; CDR3: CASSRVGVLPGETQYF; DNA: TGTGCCAGCAGCCGGGTTGGAGTGCTCCCTGGTGAGACCCAGTACTTC
J: TRBJ2-3; V: TRBV20-1; D: -; size: -; CDR3: CSARDWGGRSDTQYF; DNA: TGCAGTGCTAGAGATTGGGGAGGACGGTCAGATACGCAGTATTTT
J: TRBJ2-4; V: TRBV4-3; D: -; size: -; CDR3: CASSQILSGEQYF; DNA: TGCGCCAGCAGCCAAATTTTGAGTGGAGAGCAGTACTTC
J: TRBJ2-5; V: TRBV5-1; D: TRBD2; size: -; CDR3: CASSSALRGEETQYF; DNA: TGCGCCAGCAGCTCCGCTCTCCGGGGGGAAGAGACCCAGTACTTC
J: TRBJ2-3; V: TRBV20-1; D: TRBD2; size: -; CDR3: CSARDSLAVDTQYF; DNA: TGCAGTGCTAGAGATAGTCTAGCGGTGGATACGCAGTATTTT
J: TRBJ2-1; V: TRBV6-6; D: -; size: -; CDR3: CASSLSRGVNNEQFF; DNA: TGTGCCAGCAGTCTCTCCAGGGGAGTTAACAATGAGCAGTTCTTC
J: TRBJ2-1; V: TRBV19; D: -; size: -; CDR3: CASSVQDARSYNEQFF; DNA: TGTGCCAGTAGTGTACAGGACGCCCGCTCCTACAATGAGCAGTTCTTC
J: TRBJ2-7; V: TRBV11-1; D: -; size: few; CDR3: CASSRTVTLESYEQYF; DNA: TGTGCCAGCAGCCGAACAGTCACACTAGAGTCCTACGAGCAGTACTTC
J: TRBJ2-1; V: TRBV12-3/TRBV12-4; D: -; size: -; CDR3: CASSDSNGRSYNEQFF; DNA: TGTGCCAGCAGTGATTCTAACGGCCGCTCCTACAATGAGCAGTTCTTC
J: TRBJ1-2; V: TRBV5-1; D: TRBD1; size: -; CDR3: CASSASDRVGDGYTF; DNA: TGCGCCAGCAGCGCGAGTGACAGGGTAGGGGATGGCTACACCTTC
J: TRBJ2-7; V: TRBV4-1; D: TRBD1; size: -; CDR3: CASSQVGTVYEQYF; DNA: TGCGCCAGCAGCCAAGTCGGGACAGTCTACGAGCAGTACTTC